The 3 T cell receptor beta chains reported below all come from one sample, sequenced in a study of T cell responses to AZD1222 COVID-19 vaccine. The protocol was immunoSEQ multiplex PCR, while the TCRdb copy is restricted to in-frame clones and leaves out a portion. The sample contains about 100,000 clones, 85% to 95% of which appear only once. Here the sequenced sample was peripheral blood, taken on day 0 of AZD1222 vaccination. The source is an adult in good health.

The chain links TRBV3-1 (or the pseudogene TRBV3-2) to TRBJ1-1; a weak D match, TRBD1 (6 bases). The CDR3 extends over 15 amino acids. Trimming stripped 8 bases from V and 1 base from J, with 17 bases between. Germline loops: CDR1 LGHDT, CDR2 YNNKEL (reference sequence). The CDR3 is CASHSGGDGNTEAFF. For the CDR3, the DNA is TGTGCCAGCCACTCGGGGGGCGATGGGAACACTGAAGCTTTCTTT.

The chain carries TRBV11-2 and TRBJ1-2; no reliable D call. V dropped 1 base and J dropped 4 bases, with 22 bases sitting between them. The CDR3 has 18 residues. Germline CDR1 is SGHAT and CDR2 is FQNNGV. For the CDR3, the DNA is TGTGCCAGCAGCTTAGTAAGCCTGGTGAAGGTCCTGTGCTATGGCTACACCTTC. It yields the protein CASSLVSLVKVLCYGYTF.

The V gene is TRBV18, the J gene TRBJ1-1; D perhaps matches TRBD1 (6 bases). The V end was cut by 3 bases, the J end by 6 bases, with 11 bases between. Germline values: CDR1 KGHSH, CDR2 LQKENI. CDR3 length: 13 residues. CDR3 region: CASSPRQDAEAFF. Written as DNA, the CDR3 is TGTGCCAGCTCACCCCGACAGGACGCTGAAGCTTTCTTT.